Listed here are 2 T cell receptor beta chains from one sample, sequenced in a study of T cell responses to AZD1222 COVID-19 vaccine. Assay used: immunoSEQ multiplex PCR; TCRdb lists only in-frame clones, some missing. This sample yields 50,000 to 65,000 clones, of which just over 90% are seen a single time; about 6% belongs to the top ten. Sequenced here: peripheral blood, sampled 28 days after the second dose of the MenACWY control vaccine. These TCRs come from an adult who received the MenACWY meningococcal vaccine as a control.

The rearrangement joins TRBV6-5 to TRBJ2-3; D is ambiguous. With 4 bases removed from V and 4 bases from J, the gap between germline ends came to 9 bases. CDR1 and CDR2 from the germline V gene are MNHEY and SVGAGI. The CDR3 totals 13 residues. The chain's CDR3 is CASSSPVPDTQYF. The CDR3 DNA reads TGTGCCAGCAGTTCCCCAGTGCCAGATACGCAGTATTTT.

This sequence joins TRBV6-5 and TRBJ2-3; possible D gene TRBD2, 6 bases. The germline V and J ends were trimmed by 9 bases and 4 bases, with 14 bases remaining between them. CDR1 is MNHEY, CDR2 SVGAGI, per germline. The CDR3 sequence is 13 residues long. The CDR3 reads CASHSREADTQYF. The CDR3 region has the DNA TGTGCCAGTCACTCGAGGGAGGCAGATACGCAGTATTTT.